Below are 7 T cell receptor beta chains sequenced from a single sample in a study of multiple sclerosis patients with progressive multifocal leukoencephalopathy. TCRdb's table, derived via immunoSEQ multiplex PCR, lists solely in-frame clones and lacks some. The repertoire consists of more than 30,000 clones, with approximately 88% occurring once and the leading ten covering 5.7%. Stated time point: time of PML onset. The starting material was PBMCs, obtained from a patient treated with natalizumab. The receptors originated from a woman aged 40 to 49 with progressive multifocal leukoencephalopathy.

The V gene is TRBV7-8, the J gene TRBJ1-5; D unresolved. This CDR3 is built from 15 residues. The germline gives CDR1 SGHVS, CDR2 FQNEAQ. Trimming left V 1 base short and J 1 base short, with 8 bases between. The CDR3 DNA is TGTGCCAGCAGCTTAGGGGCCCGGAGCAATCAGCCCCAGCATTTT. It translates to CASSLGARSNQPQHF.

This sequence joins TRBV7-6 and TRBJ2-7, with unresolved D. This CDR3 spans 11 amino acids. V lost 5 bases, J lost 7 bases, and 9 bases lay in between. Looked up from germline, CDR1 is SGHVS and CDR2 is FNYEAQ. The CDR3 DNA reads as TGTGCCAGCAGCAAAGGCCGGGAGCAGTACTTC. Protein: CASSKGREQYF.

V gene TRBV9 combines with J gene TRBJ2-5, with a possible D match to TRBD2 (5 bases). The CDR3 is 13 residues long. Trimming took 2 bases from V and 3 from J, leaving 8 bases between them. Germline CDR1 reads SGDLS; CDR2 reads YYNGEE. The CDR3 here is CASSVDGKETQYF. The CDR3 nucleotides are TGTGCCAGCAGCGTTGACGGGAAAGAGACCCAGTACTTC. Together with reference TRBV9 and TRBJ2-5, the CDR3 gives the full variable domain: DSGVTQTPKHLITATGQRVTLRCSPRSGDLSVYWYQQSLDQGLQFLIQYYNGEERAKGNILERFSAQQFPDLHSELNLSSLELGDSALYFCASSVDGKETQYFGPGTRLLVL.

The chain uses TRBV11-3 and TRBJ2-2; D is uncertain. Germline V CDR1 and CDR2: SGHNT, YENEEA. V shed 5 bases and J shed 4 bases, with 11 bases lying between them. This CDR3 region has 14 residues. The CDR3 protein is CASSPLLGTGELFF. CDR3 nucleotide sequence: TGTGCCAGCAGCCCATTGCTGGGCACCGGGGAGCTGTTTTTT.

The chain recombines TRBV6-5 with TRBJ1-1; D is undetermined. V gave up 2 bases and J gave up 2 bases, with 12 bases separating them. Germline lookup yields CDR1 MNHEY and CDR2 SVGAGI. The CDR3 spans 15 residues. The CDR3 loop is CASSYRTTSNTEAFF. The DNA of the CDR3 is TGTGCCAGCAGTTACCGGACCACCTCCAACACTGAAGCTTTCTTT.

The rearrangement joins TRBV4-3 to TRBJ2-4, with D possibly matching TRBD2 (6 bases). The germline gives CDR1 LGHNA, CDR2 YSLEER. Between the trimmed V and J ends, which lost 0 bases and 0 bases, there was a span of 15 bases. The CDR3 has 18 residues. In nucleotides, the CDR3 is TGCGCCAGCAGCCAAGATTTGGGGGGAATACTAGCCAAAAACATTCAGTACTTC. Amino acid sequence: CASSQDLGGILAKNIQYF.

This clone was detected a few times. This chain links TRBV2 with TRBJ2-3, with 14 bases matching TRBD2. This CDR3 comprises 17 residues. The V and J ends lost 6 bases and 1 base, in that order; junction bases with no gene match: 6. In germline, CDR1 is SNHLY, CDR2 FYNNEI. In DNA, the CDR3 is TGTGCCAGCAGCGTCGGGACTAGCGGGGGACGCACAGATACGCAGTATTTT. Protein: CASSVGTSGGRTDTQYF.